This T cell receptor (beta chain) stems from a study of shared clonotypes between healthy human individuals. The authors split each subset's genomic DNA evenly across several immunoSEQ plates. Sorted-subset replicate PCRs used 150 to 250 ng of genomic DNA. This amount corresponded to 33,000 or so T cell genomes. Libraries were prepared by immunoSEQ multiplex PCR; TCRdb keeps only in-frame clonotypes and omits some of them. The sample yields some 2,400,000 clones, about 94% seen once. Looked up from germline, CDR1 is LNHDA and CDR2 is SQIVND (reference sequence). This CDR3 comprises 15 residues. Trimming took off 5 bases at V and 3 bases at J, with 11 bases between the two ends.

Sequenced sample: naive CD4+ T cells sorted from blood. As to subset: CD45RA+ positively selected. The chain combines TRBV19 with TRBJ2-6; a weak D match, TRBD2 (6 bases). The clonotype was recovered from a young man in good health. In DNA form, the CDR3 reads TGTGCCAGTAGTTACCCGGGGGTTGGGGCCAACGTCCTGACTTTC. Its translation is CASSYPGVGANVLTF. Looking up the rest from reference TRBV19 and TRBJ2-6 gives the full variable domain: DGGITQSPKYLFRKEGQNVTLSCEQNLNHDAMYWYRQDPGQGLRLIYYSQIVNDFQKGDIAEGYSVSREKKESFPLTVTSAQKNPTAFYLCASSYPGVGANVLTFGAGSRLTVL.